This is a list of T cell receptor beta chains from one sample in a study of OX40 agonist ivuxolimab in advanced cancers. Some clones are missing from TCRdb's copy, which holds only in-frame ones; the method was immunoSEQ multiplex PCR. In the table there are fewer than 45,000 clones, less than 85% of which are singletons. The sample in question was CD4+ or CD8+ T cells sorted from blood, obtained in a trial of the OX40 agonist ivuxolimab. The receptors were gathered from an adult with an advanced solid tumor such as melanoma, head and neck, liver or kidney cancer. The CDR3 runs from the conserved cysteine through the conserved F or W. Fields, in order: D gene, clone size, J gene, V gene, CDR3 protein, CDR3 DNA. A D gene is named only where the DNA matches it firmly. Some rows have no size entry. The others give once, few or many, or a class for an expanded clone.

d_gene: .
abundance: .
j_gene: TRBJ2-3
v_gene: TRBV29-1
CDR3aa: CSVIKTDTQYF
CDR3nt: TGCAGCGTTATAAAAACAGATACGCAGTATTTT

d_gene: TRBD1
abundance: .
j_gene: TRBJ1-4
v_gene: TRBV5-1
CDR3aa: CASRTGSAVTNEKLFF
CDR3nt: TGCGCCAGCAGGACAGGGTCGGCGGTAACTAATGAAAAACTGTTTTTT

d_gene: .
abundance: few
j_gene: TRBJ2-7
v_gene: TRBV4-1
CDR3aa: CASSQESGRGEQYF
CDR3nt: TGCGCCAGCAGCCAAGAATCCGGGCGTGGCGAGCAGTACTTC

d_gene: .
abundance: few
j_gene: TRBJ1-2
v_gene: TRBV7-7
CDR3aa: CASSLVTAANYGYTF
CDR3nt: TGTGCCAGCAGCTTGGTGACAGCAGCTAACTATGGCTACACCTTC

d_gene: TRBD2
abundance: .
j_gene: TRBJ2-1
v_gene: TRBV12-5
CDR3aa: CASALLAGVVNEQFF
CDR3nt: TGTGCTAGTGCCCTTTTAGCGGGGGTCGTCAATGAGCAGTTCTTC

d_gene: TRBD1
abundance: .
j_gene: TRBJ1-1
v_gene: TRBV19
CDR3aa: CATEPGQGVWTEAFF
CDR3nt: TGTGCCACTGAACCGGGACAGGGTGTGTGGACTGAAGCTTTCTTT

d_gene: .
abundance: .
j_gene: TRBJ2-7
v_gene: TRBV11-2
CDR3aa: CASSLLSGAYEQYF
CDR3nt: TGTGCCAGCAGCCTCCTTTCAGGGGCTTACGAGCAGTACTTC

d_gene: TRBD1
abundance: .
j_gene: TRBJ1-5
v_gene: TRBV10-3
CDR3aa: CAISESPGQGSQPQHF
CDR3nt: TGTGCCATCAGTGAGTCACCGGGACAGGGGAGTCAGCCCCAGCATTTT

d_gene: .
abundance: .
j_gene: TRBJ2-7
v_gene: TRBV6-5
CDR3aa: CASSPHDEQYF
CDR3nt: TGTGCCAGCAGTCCCCACGACGAGCAGTACTTC

d_gene: TRBD1
abundance: .
j_gene: TRBJ1-1
v_gene: TRBV29-1
CDR3aa: CSGQPGGMDTEAFF
CDR3nt: TGCAGCGGTCAACCAGGGGGTATGGACACTGAAGCTTTCTTT

d_gene: .
abundance: .
j_gene: TRBJ2-1
v_gene: TRBV25-1
CDR3aa: CASSEFLSSYNEQFF
CDR3nt: TGTGCCAGCAGTGAATTCTTAAGCTCCTACAATGAGCAGTTCTTC

d_gene: .
abundance: .
j_gene: TRBJ2-5
v_gene: TRBV14
CDR3aa: CASSLPADWGSLETQYF
CDR3nt: TGTGCCAGCAGCCTTCCTGCGGACTGGGGCAGCCTAGAGACCCAGTACTTC

d_gene: TRBD1
abundance: few
j_gene: TRBJ1-5
v_gene: TRBV6-6
CDR3aa: CASSPDRGMHQPQHF
CDR3nt: TGTGCCAGCAGTCCCGACAGGGGGATGCATCAGCCCCAGCATTTT

d_gene: TRBD1
abundance: .
j_gene: TRBJ1-1
v_gene: TRBV27
CDR3aa: CASSLNRGANTEAFF
CDR3nt: TGTGCCAGCAGTTTAAACAGGGGGGCGAACACTGAAGCTTTCTTT

d_gene: .
abundance: .
j_gene: TRBJ2-7
v_gene: TRBV5-1
CDR3aa: CASSLEYEQYF
CDR3nt: TGCGCCAGCAGCTTGGAGTACGAGCAGTACTTC

d_gene: .
abundance: .
j_gene: TRBJ2-5
v_gene: TRBV6-1
CDR3aa: CASRIPGPSGTQYF
CDR3nt: TGTGCCAGCAGAATCCCAGGGCCCAGTGGGACCCAGTACTTC

d_gene: .
abundance: .
j_gene: TRBJ2-5
v_gene: TRBV30
CDR3aa: CAWSRSSLETQYF
CDR3nt: TGTGCCTGGAGTCGGAGCAGTTTGGAGACCCAGTACTTC

d_gene: TRBD1
abundance: .
j_gene: TRBJ1-2
v_gene: TRBV5-4
CDR3aa: CASSQEFRGLGQGPYGYTF
CDR3nt: TGTGCCAGCAGCCAAGAATTTCGTGGTTTGGGACAGGGTCCCTATGGCTACACCTTC

d_gene: .
abundance: .
j_gene: TRBJ1-1
v_gene: TRBV6-6
CDR3aa: CASSSEGHSFTEAFF
CDR3nt: TGTGCCAGCAGTTCAGAGGGACATTCCTTCACTGAAGCTTTCTTT

d_gene: TRBD1
abundance: .
j_gene: TRBJ2-7
v_gene: TRBV28
CDR3aa: CASSSGQNYEQYF
CDR3nt: TGTGCCAGCAGTTCGGGACAGAACTACGAGCAGTACTTC

d_gene: .
abundance: .
j_gene: TRBJ1-2
v_gene: TRBV7-9
CDR3aa: CASSSQTENYGYTF
CDR3nt: TGTGCCAGCAGCTCACAGACAGAGAACTATGGCTACACCTTC

d_gene: TRBD1
abundance: .
j_gene: TRBJ1-4
v_gene: TRBV5-1
CDR3aa: CASSSTPGQGNEKLFF
CDR3nt: TGCGCCAGCAGCTCGACGCCGGGACAGGGGAATGAAAAACTGTTTTTT

d_gene: .
abundance: .
j_gene: TRBJ2-7
v_gene: TRBV18
CDR3aa: CASSPSTDGNEQYF
CDR3nt: TGTGCCAGCTCACCATCCACAGATGGCAACGAGCAGTACTTC

d_gene: .
abundance: .
j_gene: TRBJ1-5
v_gene: TRBV30
CDR3aa: CAWSSQGSNQPQHF
CDR3nt: TGTGCCTGGAGTTCGCAGGGGTCGAATCAGCCCCAGCATTTT

d_gene: TRBD1
abundance: .
j_gene: TRBJ2-7
v_gene: TRBV18
CDR3aa: CASSPGTGHPGEQYF
CDR3nt: TGTGCCAGCTCACCAGGGACAGGGCATCCGGGCGAGCAGTACTTC

d_gene: .
abundance: .
j_gene: TRBJ1-1
v_gene: TRBV5-1
CDR3aa: CASSFSQAEAFF
CDR3nt: TGCGCCAGCAGCTTTAGTCAGGCCGAAGCTTTCTTT

d_gene: .
abundance: .
j_gene: TRBJ1-5
v_gene: TRBV9
CDR3aa: CASSVAPGNQPQHF
CDR3nt: TGTGCCAGCAGCGTAGCTCCAGGCAATCAGCCCCAGCATTTT

d_gene: TRBD1
abundance: .
j_gene: TRBJ1-3
v_gene: TRBV7-9
CDR3aa: CASVPGQGGSSGNTIYF
CDR3nt: TGTGCCAGTGTTCCGGGACAGGGGGGTTCGTCTGGAAACACCATATATTTT

d_gene: .
abundance: .
j_gene: TRBJ1-1
v_gene: TRBV7-9
CDR3aa: CASSFPGQNTEAFF
CDR3nt: TGTGCCAGCAGCTTCCCGGGACAGAACACTGAAGCTTTCTTT